The source of this T cell receptor beta chain is a study of CD8 T cells in Susac syndrome. Germline lookup yields CDR1 MNHEY and CDR2 SVGEGT. The ends lost 2 bases at V and 4 bases at J; junction bases unmatched: 7. The CDR3 totals 15 residues. RNA was extracted with the RNeasy kit, and a quantity of about 0.45 to 1 ug was reverse transcribed using random hexamers. In TCRdb, the immunoSEQ multiplex PCR reads were re-called with MiXCR into one record per CDR3 protein. The sample holds roughly 120,000 distinct CDR3 sequences, 90% to 95% seen once. This clonotype has just one count. This rearrangement joins TRBV6-2 or TRBV6-3 to TRBJ2-5, with TRBD1 matching over 7 bases. This TCR came from a human donor with multiple sclerosis. The specimen sequenced was CD8+ T cells from PBMCs. CDR3 in DNA: TGTGCCAGCAGTTACAGGGACAGTGAGGGAGAGACCCAGTACTTC. It encodes CASSYRDSEGETQYF.